These 18 T cell receptor beta chains were all obtained from the same sample, sequenced in a study of T-cell reconstitution after alpha-beta-depleted transplantation in children. As it was prepared, the TCRbeta library received unique molecular identifiers. TCRdb fed the PCR reads into MiXCR, producing one record per CDR3 protein. Here the sample spans 200,000 to 300,000 distinct CDR3 sequences, 9.5% to 15% being singletons. Here the sequenced sample was PBMCs from the stem cell graft donor, taken from the stem cell graft. The source is a human donor who donated a stem cell graft to a child with acute lymphoblastic leukemia.

This clonotype was seen at least ten times. The V and J genes are TRBV7-6 and TRBJ2-3; no definite D call. The CDR3 is made up of 14 amino acids. V was cut by 1 base and J by 6 bases, with 11 bases left in between. Germline CDR1 and CDR2: SGHVS and FNYEAQ. The DNA for the CDR3 is TGTGCCAGCAGCTTAGAAGGAGAAACGGATACGCAGTATTTT. Translation gives CASSLEGETDTQYF.

This clonotype showed up many times. This chain joins TRBV14 and TRBJ2-1; a possible D gene is TRBD2 (5 bases). The CDR3 is 14 amino acids. V was shortened by 6 bases and J by 10 bases, with 19 bases between the two germline ends. The germline gives CDR1 SGHDN, CDR2 FVKESK. The CDR3 is CASSQERTLREQFF. The CDR3 DNA follows: TGTGCCAGCAGTCAGGAGCGGACCCTGCGGGAGCAGTTCTTC. The whole variable domain, filled in from reference TRBV14 and TRBJ2-1, reads EAGVTQFPSHSVIEKGQTVTLRCDPISGHDNLYWYRRVMGKEIKFLLHFVKESKQDESGMPNNRFLAERTGGTYSTLKVQPAELEDSGVYFCASSQERTLREQFFGPGTRLTVL.

At least ten counts were recorded for this clonotype. The rearrangement uses TRBV12-3 or TRBV12-4 and TRBJ1-3; unclear D gene. Trimming pared 7 bases from V and 0 bases from J, leaving 7 bases between. The CDR3 has 13 residues. Here the CDR3 reads CASTLHSGNTIYF. The CDR3 DNA reads as TGTGCCAGCACCTTGCACTCTGGAAACACCATATATTTT.

This clonotype was detected many times. The rearrangement links TRBV9 to TRBJ2-5, with 9 positions matching TRBD1. V lost 3 bases and J lost 5; bases outside the gene matches: 11. The V gene's germline CDR1 is SGDLS and CDR2 YYNGEE. The CDR3 extends over 16 amino acids. CDR3 sequence reads: CASSGGSGTGKETQYF. The CDR3 nucleotides read TGTGCCAGCAGCGGGGGCTCCGGGACAGGGAAGGAGACCCAGTACTTC. The full variable domain, rest sourced from reference TRBV9 and TRBJ2-5, is DSGVTQTPKHLITATGQRVTLRCSPRSGDLSVYWYQQSLDQGLQFLIQYYNGEERAKGNILERFSAQQFPDLHSELNLSSLELGDSALYFCASSGGSGTGKETQYFGPGTRLLVL.

This clonotype was counted many times. The rearrangement joins TRBV5-5 to TRBJ2-5; D perhaps matches TRBD1 (6 bases). The CDR3 loop spans 14 amino acids. The V gene's germline CDR1 is SGHKS and CDR2 YYEKEE (reference sequence). Trimming stripped 4 bases from V and 0 bases from J, with 10 bases between. The CDR3 bases are TGTGCCAGCAGCCCGGGGACATACCAAGAGACCCAGTACTTC. Its protein product is CASSPGTYQETQYF.

This clonotype has a count of ten or more. The J gene is TRBJ2-1, the V gene TRBV24-1; D perhaps matches TRBD1 (7 bases). Trimming removed 6 bases from V and 6 bases from J, with 8 bases in between. Germline V gives CDR1 KGHDR, CDR2 SFDVKD. The CDR3 is 12 residues long. This CDR3 reads CATSQGGNEQFF. In DNA form, the CDR3 reads TGTGCCACCAGTCAGGGGGGCAATGAGCAGTTCTTC.

CDR3 loop: CASSFPGGELFF. The CDR3 coding sequence is TGTGCCAGCAGCTTTCCGGGTGGGGAGCTGTTTTTT. This chain links TRBV7-2 with TRBJ2-2; D remains ambiguous. V was shortened by 3 bases and J by 8 bases, with 7 bases between the two germline ends. Germline CDR1 SGHTA, CDR2 FQGNSA. This CDR3 region has 12 residues.

This clonotype was recorded at least ten times. The V call is TRBV6-5, the J call TRBJ1-1; D is undetermined. The CDR3 spans 13 residues. From germline, CDR1 is MNHEY and CDR2 SVGAGI. Trimming removed 2 bases from V and 1 base from J, with 5 bases in between. The CDR3 DNA reads TGTGCCAGCAGTTACATTGAGAACACTGAAGCTTTCTTT. As protein: CASSYIENTEAFF.

This clonotype was detected ten times or more. The rearrangement uses TRBV12-3 or TRBV12-4 and TRBJ1-1; 7 bases match TRBD1. The J segment lost 0 bases and the V segment lost 7 bases, leaving 5 bases of the junction unmatched. The length of the CDR3 is 14 residues. CDR3 nucleotide sequence: TGTGCCAGCATACCACAGGGGTTGAACACTGAAGCTTTCTTT. Translating it yields CASIPQGLNTEAFF.

This clonotype was picked up many times. The gene calls are TRBV9 and TRBJ1-5, with D uncertain. The germline V and J ends were trimmed by 4 bases and 1 base, with 12 bases remaining between them. Germline loops: CDR1 SGDLS, CDR2 YYNGEE. This CDR3 has 15 amino acids. The CDR3 loop reads CASSPAVGSNQPQHF. CDR3 bases: TGTGCCAGCAGCCCAGCGGTGGGGAGCAATCAGCCCCAGCATTTT.

At least ten counts were recorded for this clonotype. The genes are TRBV20-1 and TRBJ1-4; no definite D call. V was cut by 5 bases and J by 4 bases, with 8 bases left in between. The CDR3 sequence is 12 residues long. CDR1 and CDR2 (germline): DFQATT, SNEGSKA (reference sequence). The CDR3 DNA sequence: TGCAGTGCTGGAAGGGTTAATGAAAAACTGTTTTTT. Translating gives CSAGRVNEKLFF.

This clonotype has at least ten counts. The CDR3 is CASSQEGPGRSYEQYF. In DNA, the CDR3 is TGCGCCAGCAGCCAAGAAGGACCCGGGCGTTCCTACGAGCAGTACTTC. This chain connects TRBV4-3 to TRBJ2-7; D gene ambiguous. The CDR3 spans 16 residues. V shed 0 bases and J shed 1 base, with 13 bases lying between them. The germline CDR1 and CDR2 sequences are LGHNA and YSLEER.

This clonotype was seen repeatedly, ten times or more. CDR3 region: CASSLEGTVRYGYTF. The CDR3 DNA sequence: TGTGCCAGCAGCTTAGAAGGCACTGTCCGGTATGGCTACACCTTC. The chain carries TRBV7-2 and TRBJ1-2; no reliable D call. Germline V lookup: CDR1 SGHTA, CDR2 FQGNSA. Trimming removed 1 base from V and 5 bases from J, with 14 bases in between. The CDR3 contains 15 residues.

This clonotype was found a few times. This chain uses TRBV5-1 with TRBJ2-1, with a possible D match to TRBD2 (5 bases). CDR1 and CDR2 from the germline V gene are SGHRS and YFSETQ. The CDR3 has 16 residues. With 0 bases removed from V and 0 bases from J, the gap between germline ends came to 10 bases. The CDR3 DNA sequence: TGCGCCAGCAGCTTGGTACTCGCGGGCTCCTACAATGAGCAGTTCTTC. It specifies CASSLVLAGSYNEQFF.

In its sample, this clonotype was seen many times. The junction and the germline gene differ at one end; a read error may be behind it. The gene calls are TRBV7-9 and TRBJ1-3, with D uncertain. This CDR3 contains 13 residues. The germline V gene has CDR1 SEHNR and CDR2 FQNEAQ (reference sequence). CDR3 nucleotides: TGTGCCAGCAGCTTAGCGATGAGAAACGCCATATATTTT. Protein: CASSLAMRNAIYF.

This clonotype was seen at least ten times. This sequence joins TRBV12-3 or TRBV12-4 and TRBJ2-1; 8 positions agree with TRBD2. J was trimmed by 4 bases and V by 1 base; bases with no gene match: 0. The CDR3 covers 14 residues. The CDR3 sequence is CASSLGGGYNEQFF. For the CDR3, the DNA is TGTGCCAGCAGTTTAGGCGGGGGGTACAATGAGCAGTTCTTC.

This clonotype was recorded at least ten times. This chain connects TRBV5-1 to TRBJ1-4; D unresolved. CDR3 length: 17 amino acids. The germline CDR1 and CDR2 sequences are SGHRS and YFSETQ. V was clipped by 7 bases and J by 0 bases, with 19 bases between them. This CDR3 is CASRPTNTAATNEKLFF. The CDR3 bases are TGCGCCAGCCGCCCGACTAATACAGCTGCAACTAATGAAAAACTGTTTTTT.

This clonotype was seen repeatedly, ten times or more. The CDR3 DNA is TGTGCCAGCAGTGACGGACTAGGAGAGACCCAGTACTTC. This gives the protein CASSDGLGETQYF. The chain has TRBV6-1 and TRBJ2-5; TRBD2 aligns across 7 bases. Per the germline V gene, CDR1 is MNHNS and CDR2 is SASEGT. The CDR3 covers 13 residues. V lost 3 bases, J lost 4 bases, and 2 bases stayed unmatched.